This T cell receptor (beta chain) is drawn from a study of Graves' ophthalmopathy and Graves' hyperthyroidism. Amplification from RNA transcripts yielded the TCR beta CDR3 regions. Second-round multiplex PCR came after first-round RT-PCR with HTBI primers. MiXCR, run by TCRdb on the multiplex PCR reads, gives a single entry per CDR3 protein. The top ten clones hold 44% of a sample with 740,000 or so distinct CDR3 sequences, roughly two fifths of them seen once. Trimming cost V 5 bases and J 1 base; bases outside gene matches: 13. Germline CDR1 reads SEHNR; CDR2 reads FQNEAQ (reference sequence). The CDR3 totals 17 residues.

The receptor was isolated from an adult man with Graves' ophthalmopathy. J is TRBJ1-1 and V is TRBV7-9; 7 bases line up with TRBD1. The source material was peripheral blood. The CDR3 loop reads CASSPRRNRGSNTEAFF. The CDR3 coding sequence is TGTGCCAGCAGCCCCCGCCGGAACAGGGGCTCGAACACTGAAGCTTTCTTT.